The 12 T cell receptor beta chains listed next were all sequenced from one sample in a study of blood T cell repertoires in COVID-19. The method was immunoSEQ multiplex PCR; TCRdb's version includes in-frame clones alone and lacks a portion of them. The profile shows 350,000 to 400,000 clones, roughly 89% of them singletons. The material sequenced was PBMCs or T cells enriched from blood (not recorded which). Receptors were obtained from a woman aged 25 to 39 who had recovered from COVID-19.

The J gene is TRBJ1-2, the V gene TRBV29-1; 8 nucleotides agree with TRBD1. The CDR3 length is 12 residues. With 7 bases clipped from V and 4 bases from J, the junction kept 5 bases outside the gene matches. Germline V lookup: CDR1 SQVTM, CDR2 ANQGSEA. CDR3 loop: CSADRGPYGYTF. CDR3 in DNA: TGCAGCGCCGACAGGGGACCCTATGGCTACACCTTC. Supplemented by reference TRBV29-1 and TRBJ1-2, the full variable domain reads SAVISQKPSRDICQRGTSLTIQCQVDSQVTMMFWYRQQPGQSLTLIATANQGSEATYESGFVIDKFPISRPNLTFSTLTVSNMSPEDSSIYLCSADRGPYGYTFGSGTRLTVV.

This chain links TRBV19 with TRBJ1-1, with no clear D. The CDR3 has 12 amino acids. CDR1 and CDR2 from the germline V gene are LNHDA and SQIVND (reference sequence). CDR3 DNA sequence: TGTGGAAGCGCGGGTTTGAACACTGAAGCTTTCTTT. Translating it yields CGSAGLNTEAFF.

The rearrangement joins TRBV3-1 (or the pseudogene TRBV3-2) to TRBJ2-7, with 14 positions matching TRBD2. CDR3 length: 18 amino acids. Unmatched junction bases numbered 7, after V lost 1 base and J lost 2 bases. Germline values: CDR1 LGHDT, CDR2 YNNKEL (reference sequence). The CDR3 DNA sequence: TGTGCCAGCAGCCAAGTTGGGACTAGCGGGAGCCCTACCTACGAGCAGTACTTC. Its translation: CASSQVGTSGSPTYEQYF.

The chain employs TRBV5-1 and TRBJ2-7; D is perhaps TRBD1 (5 bases). This CDR3 comprises 12 residues. Trimming took off 5 bases at V and 3 bases at J, with 9 bases between the two ends. CDR1 and CDR2 (germline): SGHRS, YFSETQ. CDR3 coding DNA: TGCGCCAGCAGGGGGCTAGTCTACGAGCAGTACTTC. It yields the protein CASRGLVYEQYF.

In DNA, the CDR3 is TGTGCCAGTAGCCTCAATAGCGGGAGTAACACCGGGGAGCTGTTTTTT. Translation gives CASSLNSGSNTGELFF. The chain combines TRBV19 with TRBJ2-2; TRBD2 matches at 9 bases. The CDR3 is 16 residues long. Trimming removed 6 bases from V and 2 bases from J; junction bases left unmatched: 7. CDR1 and CDR2 from the germline V gene are LNHDA and SQIVND (reference sequence).

The chain has TRBV7-9 and TRBJ2-7; 9 bases align to TRBD2. The V gene end was trimmed by 5 bases and the J gene end by 7 bases; junction bases not matched to a gene: 12. The CDR3 has 15 amino acids. Germline values: CDR1 SEHNR, CDR2 FQNEAQ (reference sequence). The CDR3 nucleotides read TGTGCCAGCAGCATAAGCGGGAGGACTCTTTGGGAGCAGTACTTC. The encoded protein is CASSISGRTLWEQYF.

The CDR3 sequence is CASSPRLVTGNQPQHF. DNA of the CDR3: TGTGCCAGCAGTCCCCGACTAGTCACGGGCAATCAGCCCCAGCATTTT. The J gene is TRBJ1-5, the V gene TRBV27; D not resolved. The germline V and J ends were trimmed by 5 bases and 2 bases, with 16 bases remaining between them. Looked up from germline, CDR1 is MNHEY and CDR2 is SMNVEV (reference sequence). This CDR3 is 16 amino acids long.

This rearrangement joins TRBV27 to TRBJ2-3; 7 nucleotides align to TRBD2. The CDR3 covers 14 residues. The V gene's germline CDR1 is MNHEY and CDR2 SMNVEV (reference sequence). V was pared by 6 bases and J by 5 bases, with 8 bases of the junction left unmatched. DNA of the CDR3: TGTGCCAGCAGGTCCGGGACTACAAGAGATACGCAGTATTTT. Translation: CASRSGTTRDTQYF.

This chain uses TRBV14 with TRBJ2-2; D may be TRBD1 (7 bases). There are 17 residues in the CDR3. CDR1 SGHDN and CDR2 FVKESK come from the germline V gene. Trimming cost V 0 bases and J 1 base, with 12 bases left between them. The CDR3, as DNA: TGTGCCAGCAGCCAAGATGCGGGACAGATGAACACCGGGGAGCTGTTTTTT. It codes for CASSQDAGQMNTGELFF. Combining the CDR3 with reference TRBV14 and TRBJ2-2 gives the whole variable domain EAGVTQFPSHSVIEKGQTVTLRCDPISGHDNLYWYRRVMGKEIKFLLHFVKESKQDESGMPNNRFLAERTGGTYSTLKVQPAELEDSGVYFCASSQDAGQMNTGELFFGEGSRLTVL.

The CDR3 DNA is TGTGCCAGCAGCATTCGCGGAGTTCCACCCCTCCACTTT. It specifies CASSIRGVPPLHF. The V gene is TRBV2, the J gene TRBJ1-6; D not certain. The germline CDR1 and CDR2 sequences are SNHLY and FYNNEI. The ends were cut back, 6 bases at V and 11 bases at J, with 14 bases in the middle. The CDR3 covers 13 residues.

The chain carries TRBV6-5 and TRBJ2-3; D is perhaps TRBD2 (5 bases). Per the germline V gene, CDR1 is MNHEY and CDR2 is SVGAGI. Trimming took 6 bases from V and 3 from J, leaving 13 bases between them. CDR3 length equals 14 residues. The DNA for the CDR3 is TGTGCCAGCAGGGGCCGGACTGGTACAGATACGCAGTATTTT. Translating gives CASRGRTGTDTQYF.

CDR3 sequence: CASRQGATNYGYTF. The CDR3 nucleotides are TGTGCCAGTCGACAGGGGGCGACTAACTATGGCTACACCTTC. The V gene is TRBV19, the J gene TRBJ1-2; TRBD1 aligns across 10 bases. In germline, CDR1 is LNHDA, CDR2 SQIVND (reference sequence). The CDR3 is made up of 14 amino acids. Unmatched junction bases numbered 3, after V lost 8 bases and J lost 0 bases.